This is a list of T cell receptor beta chains from one sample in a study of T cell responses to AZD1222 COVID-19 vaccine. Measured with immunoSEQ multiplex PCR; TCRdb has only the in-frame clones, and not every one. This sample has 98,000 or so clones, with 85% to 90% found just once. The source was peripheral blood, collected 28 days after the second AZD1222 dose. The receptor set was obtained from an adult who received the AZD1222 COVID-19 vaccine. Each CDR3 is given with its conserved first and last residue. D genes are given only for firm matches. Part of the rows lack a size; the others show once, few, many or a class for expanded clones.

clone size: .; V gene: TRBV20-1; D gene: .; J gene: TRBJ1-4; CDR3 DNA: TGCAGTGCTACTAGAGGTGAAAAACTGTTTTTT; CDR3 protein: CSATRGEKLFF
clone size: few; V gene: TRBV2; D gene: TRBD1; J gene: TRBJ1-2; CDR3 DNA: TGTGCCAGCAGTCCGGACAGGGGGCTCGACTACACCTTC; CDR3 protein: CASSPDRGLDYTF
clone size: .; V gene: TRBV7-6; D gene: .; J gene: TRBJ2-2; CDR3 DNA: TGTGCCAGCAGCCAAGACGGGACCAACACCGGGGAGCTGTTTTTT; CDR3 protein: CASSQDGTNTGELFF
clone size: .; V gene: TRBV27; D gene: .; J gene: TRBJ1-6; CDR3 DNA: TGTGCCAGCAACCTCCGTGGTGAGAATTCACCCCTCCACTTT; CDR3 protein: CASNLRGENSPLHF
clone size: .; V gene: TRBV20-1; D gene: TRBD1; J gene: TRBJ1-2; CDR3 DNA: TGCAGTGCAAGGACAGGGTATGGCTACACCTTC; CDR3 protein: CSARTGYGYTF
clone size: .; V gene: TRBV5-1; D gene: .; J gene: TRBJ1-4; CDR3 DNA: TGCGCCAGCAGCGCTAACAGCCAAGGGGATAATGAAAAACTGTTTTTT; CDR3 protein: CASSANSQGDNEKLFF
clone size: .; V gene: TRBV2; D gene: .; J gene: TRBJ1-3; CDR3 DNA: TGTGCCAGCAGTTCTCGGTCGGCAGGCGCTGGAAACACCATATATTTT; CDR3 protein: CASSSRSAGAGNTIYF
clone size: .; V gene: TRBV25-1; D gene: TRBD1; J gene: TRBJ2-3; CDR3 DNA: TGTGCCAGCAGTGAAGGGACAGGGACAGATACGCAGTATTTT; CDR3 protein: CASSEGTGTDTQYF
clone size: .; V gene: TRBV7-9; D gene: .; J gene: TRBJ1-2; CDR3 DNA: TGTGCCAGCAGCTTAGGGCGGGTAATCCTAATCAACTATGGCTACACCTTC; CDR3 protein: CASSLGRVILINYGYTF
clone size: .; V gene: TRBV12-5; D gene: .; J gene: TRBJ2-3; CDR3 DNA: TGTGCTAGTGGTTTGGCCGGGAGCGGAGGAGGGGCGGATACGCAGTATTTT; CDR3 protein: CASGLAGSGGGADTQYF
clone size: .; V gene: TRBV10-3; D gene: TRBD1; J gene: TRBJ2-3; CDR3 DNA: TGTGCCATCACTGGGAGAGGGGGCGCATCTGCAGATACGCAGTATTTT; CDR3 protein: CAITGRGGASADTQYF
clone size: .; V gene: TRBV18; D gene: TRBD2; J gene: TRBJ2-7; CDR3 DNA: TGTGCCAGCTCCCTTGAAAGCGGGAGTATCGACGAGCAGTACTTC; CDR3 protein: CASSLESGSIDEQYF
clone size: few; V gene: TRBV27; D gene: .; J gene: TRBJ1-1; CDR3 DNA: TGTGCCAGCAGTTTAGGGAACACTGAAGCTTTCTTT; CDR3 protein: CASSLGNTEAFF
clone size: .; V gene: TRBV18; D gene: .; J gene: TRBJ2-1; CDR3 DNA: TGTGCCAGCTCACCCGGGGGGCCGAGGATTTACAATGAGCAGTTCTTC; CDR3 protein: CASSPGGPRIYNEQFF
clone size: .; V gene: TRBV28; D gene: TRBD2; J gene: TRBJ2-7; CDR3 DNA: TGTGCCAGCAGAGAGGGCGGGGGTCCCCTCTCCTACGAGCAGTACTTC; CDR3 protein: CASREGGGPLSYEQYF
clone size: .; V gene: TRBV5-1; D gene: TRBD1; J gene: TRBJ1-3; CDR3 DNA: TGCGCCAGCAGCGTCGACAGGGCAGAAGGAAACACCATATATTTT; CDR3 protein: CASSVDRAEGNTIYF
clone size: few; V gene: TRBV5-6; D gene: .; J gene: TRBJ2-6; CDR3 DNA: TGTGCCAGCGGATGGACTTCTGGGGCCAACGTCCTGACTTTC; CDR3 protein: CASGWTSGANVLTF
clone size: .; V gene: TRBV28; D gene: TRBD1; J gene: TRBJ1-5; CDR3 DNA: TGTGCCAGCACTCGCCGGGGGACAGGGACCTTCCGGGATAGCAATCAGCCCCAGCATTTT; CDR3 protein: CASTRRGTGTFRDSNQPQHF
clone size: .; V gene: TRBV27; D gene: .; J gene: TRBJ2-7; CDR3 DNA: TGTGCCAGCAGTCCCAGTTGGCCAGGGACCTACGAGCAGTACTTC; CDR3 protein: CASSPSWPGTYEQYF
clone size: once; V gene: TRBV10-3; D gene: .; J gene: TRBJ1-1; CDR3 DNA: TGTGCCATCAACGGTAATGAGAGAAAAAACACTGAAGCTTTCTTT; CDR3 protein: CAINGNERKNTEAFF
clone size: .; V gene: TRBV5-1; D gene: TRBD2; J gene: TRBJ2-2; CDR3 DNA: TGCGCCAGCAGCACGGGACTAGCGGAAGCCACCGGGGAGCTGTTTTTT; CDR3 protein: CASSTGLAEATGELFF
clone size: .; V gene: TRBV9; D gene: .; J gene: TRBJ2-1; CDR3 DNA: TGTGCCAGCAGCCCGAGGGGGAGGGTAGCTGAGCAGTTCTTC; CDR3 protein: CASSPRGRVAEQFF
clone size: .; V gene: TRBV28; D gene: TRBD2; J gene: TRBJ2-7; CDR3 DNA: TGTGCCAGCACCGATGACATGGGAGGGGCCGGCTACGAGCAGTACTTC; CDR3 protein: CASTDDMGGAGYEQYF
clone size: .; V gene: TRBV30; D gene: .; J gene: TRBJ1-4; CDR3 DNA: TGTGCCTGGAGTGGGGACACAATTAATGAAAAACTGTTTTTT; CDR3 protein: CAWSGDTINEKLFF
clone size: .; V gene: TRBV6-5; D gene: TRBD1; J gene: TRBJ1-5; CDR3 DNA: TGTGCCAGCAGTTACTCGGGGACAGGGGGACATCAGCCCCAGCATTTT; CDR3 protein: CASSYSGTGGHQPQHF
clone size: .; V gene: TRBV7-9; D gene: .; J gene: TRBJ2-3; CDR3 DNA: TGTGCCAGCAGCTTAGGTAGACAGCCAGATACGCAGTATTTT; CDR3 protein: CASSLGRQPDTQYF
clone size: .; V gene: TRBV5-1; D gene: TRBD2; J gene: TRBJ2-1; CDR3 DNA: TGCGCCAGCAGTCGGAGCGGGAGAGCAAATGAGCAGTTCTTC; CDR3 protein: CASSRSGRANEQFF